This T cell receptor beta chain was documented in a study of T cells in narcolepsy. The wider study: Healthy controls were enrolled alongside patients with narcolepsy type 1 or type 2. Study-wide points: Some memory CD4+ repertoires had no autoreactive clone sequences. Comparing one patient's CSF and blood CD4+ clonotypes highlighted HCRT- and TRIB2-specific autoreactive clonotypes.

The protocol was immunoSEQ multiplex PCR, while the TCRdb copy is restricted to in-frame clones and leaves out a portion. The top ten hold more than 0.95% of the sample, which has about 33,000 clones, 85% to 90% seen once. As to this clone: The antigen remains undetermined. Additional DNA sequences in this sample encode the identical CDR3.

Unmatched junction bases numbered 9, after V lost 5 bases and J lost 3 bases. This CDR3 has 15 residues. In germline, CDR1 is SEHNR, CDR2 FQNEAQ (reference sequence). The receptor was derived from a human donor with narcolepsy. The chain employs TRBV7-9 and TRBJ2-7; TRBD1 matches 8 bases. The sample comprised CD45RA- memory CD4+ T cells from PBMCs. The CDR3 is CASSLDRGPIYEQYF. The CDR3 bases are TGTGCCAGCAGCCTAGACAGGGGCCCCATCTACGAGCAGTACTTC.